The TCR beta chain described here comes from a study of T cell repertoires in cytomegalovirus infection. Study in general: Used in the study were CMV epitopes, some recently identified and HLA-C-restricted, others well-studied and HLA-B-restricted.

Each CDR3 protein is one row after TCRdb ran MiXCR on the reads. The data show around 900,000 distinct CDR3 sequences, 31% seen once. This CDR3 comprises 15 residues. The germline V and J ends were trimmed by 5 bases and 0 bases, with 12 bases remaining between them. CDR1 and CDR2 from the germline V gene are KGHSH and LQKENI. About this clonotype: Its antigen is unknown.

This specimen consisted of cultured CD8+ T cells from PBMCs, obtained from culture after CMV antigen stimulation. This sequence was found in a human donor in good health (CMV status not recorded). Some clones in this sample may be carry-over from other donors' samples. The rearrangement links TRBV18 to TRBJ2-3, with a weak D call TRBD1 (6 bases). The CDR3 here is CASSFGQRSTDTQYF. CDR3 in DNA: TGTGCCAGCTCATTCGGACAGAGAAGCACAGATACGCAGTATTTT.